This T cell receptor (beta chain) derives from a study of shared clonotypes between healthy human individuals. General study results and limits: Non-shared clonotypes had lower generation probabilities than those shared by all four donors.

Repertoires were generated with immunoSEQ multiplex PCR, while TCRdb's copy carries only in-frame clones and drops some. The data show hundreds of thousands of clones, with over 90% seen just once and more than 20% held by the top ten. Turning to this clone: What it binds is unknown.

CD45RO negativity and positive selection for CCR7 defined naive CD8 cells, a population that excluded terminally differentiated effector memory CD45RA+ cells. The sample taken for sequencing was naive CD8+ T cells sorted from blood. The clonotype was recovered from a man younger than 45 in good health.

DNA for the CDR3: TGCGCCAGCAGCTTTCGGACTAGAAGCTCCAATGAGCAGTTCTTC. This sequence encodes CASSFRTRSSNEQFF. V is TRBV5-1 and J is TRBJ2-1; 7 bases map to TRBD2. CDR1 is SGHRS, CDR2 YFSETQ, per germline. This CDR3 has 15 residues. Trimming removed 2 bases from V and 6 bases from J; junction bases left unmatched: 8.